This is a list of T cell receptor beta chains from one sample in a study of shared clonotypes between healthy human individuals. Clones were sequenced by immunoSEQ multiplex PCR, and TCRdb holds only the in-frame ones, with some missing. The sample yields approximately 2,200,000 clones, 85% to 95% seen once. Sample: naive CD8+ T cells from PBMCs. The receptors were gathered from a man between 18 and 35 years old in good health. Some clones in this sample may be carry-over from other donors' samples. The CDR3 runs from the conserved cysteine through the conserved F or W. The D gene is left open where the match is weak. A clone size is listed for some rows: how often the clone was seen (once, few, many), or a class if it is expanded.

clone size,V gene,J gene,D gene,CDR3 DNA,CDR3 protein
.,TRBV27,TRBJ2-1,TRBD2,TGTGCCAGCAGTTTACTAGCGCGGGGGGATTGGAATGAGCAGTTCTTC,CASSLLARGDWNEQFF
.,TRBV7-9,TRBJ2-3,TRBD1,TGTGCCTCTGGACAGGGGCCAGATACGCAGTATTTT,CASGQGPDTQYF
.,TRBV27,TRBJ2-1,.,TGTGCCAGCAGCTACCCGGGGAGGGAGCAGTTCTTC,CASSYPGREQFF
.,TRBV27,TRBJ2-1,TRBD1,TGTGCCAGCAGCCCGGGACAGAGCTCCTACAATGAGCAGTTCTTC,CASSPGQSSYNEQFF
few,TRBV9,TRBJ1-1,.,TGTGCCAGCAGCCCACGAATGGGGGGGATGAACACTGAAGCTTTCTTT,CASSPRMGGMNTEAFF
.,TRBV6-5,TRBJ1-1,.,TGTGCCAGCAGTTACTCGACCTGGGCCGAGAACACTGAAGCTTTCTTT,CASSYSTWAENTEAFF
.,TRBV7-6,TRBJ1-1,.,TGTGCCAGCAGCCCCAAAGCAGGGAAGATGAACACTGAAGCTTTCTTT,CASSPKAGKMNTEAFF
.,TRBV7-9,TRBJ2-1,TRBD2,TGTGCCAGCAGCTCGAAGACTAGCGGGTTCCCCTACAATGAGCAGTTCTTC,CASSSKTSGFPYNEQFF
.,TRBV9,TRBJ2-3,TRBD2,TGTGCCAGCAGCGTAGGAGAGGCGGGAGGAAGCACAGATACGCAGTATTTT,CASSVGEAGGSTDTQYF
.,TRBV11-2,TRBJ2-7,.,TGTGCCAGCCGGCGCCCCGGGAGCTCCTACGAGCAGTACTTC,CASRRPGSSYEQYF
.,TRBV27,TRBJ2-7,TRBD1,TGTGCCAGCAGTTTATCAGGGACAGGGTCCCCTCCCAGAGGGCAGTACTTC,CASSLSGTGSPPRGQYF
.,TRBV9,TRBJ2-3,.,TGTGCCAGCAGCAAAAAAGGGACTGGCGGCACAGATACGCAGTATTTT,CASSKKGTGGTDTQYF
.,TRBV10-1,TRBJ2-6,.,TGCGCCAGCAGTGAGTATAGGAGGGCCCGGAGCTCTGGGGCCAACGTCCTGACTTTC,CASSEYRRARSSGANVLTF
.,TRBV4-1,TRBJ2-3,TRBD2,TGCGCCAGCAGCCAGACCCCTCCCGGGACTACCTTGGCCACAGATACGCAGTATTTT,CASSQTPPGTTLATDTQYF
.,TRBV28,TRBJ1-1,.,TGTGCCAGCACCGTGACCGGACAGATGAACACTGAAGCTTTCTTT,CASTVTGQMNTEAFF
.,TRBV9,TRBJ2-3,TRBD2,TGTGCCAGCAGCTCTCAGCGGGATCGCACAGATACGCAGTATTTT,CASSSQRDRTDTQYF
.,TRBV6-1,TRBJ1-4,.,TGTGCCAGCAGAGAAGAGGGTACTAATGAAAAACTGTTTTTT,CASREEGTNEKLFF
.,TRBV14,TRBJ2-7,TRBD2,TGTGCCAGCAGCCCCCCGGGACTAGCGGGATTCCCGGTCGAGCAGTACTTC,CASSPPGLAGFPVEQYF
.,TRBV9,TRBJ2-2,TRBD2,TGTGCCAGCAGCGCCCCCCGGGCGGGAGGGTCGGACGGGGAGCTGTTTTTT,CASSAPRAGGSDGELFF
.,TRBV13,TRBJ2-7,TRBD1,TGTGCCAGCAGCTCTGACAGGGCTAGGAGCTACGAGCAGTACTTC,CASSSDRARSYEQYF
.,TRBV19,TRBJ1-1,.,TGTGCCAGTATCCCCCACATGAACACTGAAGCTTTCTTT,CASIPHMNTEAFF
.,TRBV19,TRBJ1-4,TRBD1,TGTGCCAGTAGTATAGGTCTTTGGACAGGGAATGAAAAACTGTTTTTT,CASSIGLWTGNEKLFF
.,TRBV4-1,TRBJ1-4,.,TGCGCCAGCAGCCCCGATTCGGGTTGGAGAGCTAATGAAAAACTGTTTTTT,CASSPDSGWRANEKLFF
.,TRBV28,TRBJ2-7,.,TGTGCCAGCAGTTTAGGCAGGTCCTCCTACGAGCAGTACTTC,CASSLGRSSYEQYF
.,TRBV5-1,TRBJ2-1,TRBD1,TGCGCCAGCAGCTCGGGACAGAACTTCTACAATGAGCAGTTCTTC,CASSSGQNFYNEQFF